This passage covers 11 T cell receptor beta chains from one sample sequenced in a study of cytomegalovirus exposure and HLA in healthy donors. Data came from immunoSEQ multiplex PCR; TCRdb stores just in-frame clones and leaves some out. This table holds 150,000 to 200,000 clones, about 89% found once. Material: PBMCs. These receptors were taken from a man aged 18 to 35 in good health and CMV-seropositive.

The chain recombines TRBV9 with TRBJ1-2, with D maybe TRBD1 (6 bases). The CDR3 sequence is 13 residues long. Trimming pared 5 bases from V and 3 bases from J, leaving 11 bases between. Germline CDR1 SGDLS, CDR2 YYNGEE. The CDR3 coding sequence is TGTGCCAGCAGGGGGGACACCTACTATGGCTACACCTTC. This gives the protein CASRGDTYYGYTF.

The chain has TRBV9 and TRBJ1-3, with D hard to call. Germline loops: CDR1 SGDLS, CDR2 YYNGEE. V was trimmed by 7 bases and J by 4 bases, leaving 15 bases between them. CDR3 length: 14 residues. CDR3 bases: TGTGCCAGCCGGCGGGGTAGCGTCGGAAACACCATATATTTT. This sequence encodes CASRRGSVGNTIYF.

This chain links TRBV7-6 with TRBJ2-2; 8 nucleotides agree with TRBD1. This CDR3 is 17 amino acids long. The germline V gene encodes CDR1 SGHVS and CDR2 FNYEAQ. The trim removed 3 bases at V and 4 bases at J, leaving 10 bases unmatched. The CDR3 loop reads CASSFGPGQGSTGELFF. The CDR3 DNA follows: TGTGCCAGCAGCTTTGGCCCCGGACAGGGCAGCACCGGGGAGCTGTTTTTT.

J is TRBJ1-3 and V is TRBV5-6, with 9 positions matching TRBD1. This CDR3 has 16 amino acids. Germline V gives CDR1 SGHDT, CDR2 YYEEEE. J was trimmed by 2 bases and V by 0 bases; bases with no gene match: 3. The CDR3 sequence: CASSLGDRDTGNTIYF. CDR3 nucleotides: TGTGCCAGCAGCTTGGGGGACAGGGACACTGGAAACACCATATATTTT.

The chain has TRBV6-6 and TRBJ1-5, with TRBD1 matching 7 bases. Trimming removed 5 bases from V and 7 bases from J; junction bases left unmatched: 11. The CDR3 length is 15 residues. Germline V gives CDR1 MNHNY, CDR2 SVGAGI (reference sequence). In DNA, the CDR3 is TGTGCCAGCAGTCCACAGGTGACAGGGTGGCAGCCCCAGCATTTT. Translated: CASSPQVTGWQPQHF.

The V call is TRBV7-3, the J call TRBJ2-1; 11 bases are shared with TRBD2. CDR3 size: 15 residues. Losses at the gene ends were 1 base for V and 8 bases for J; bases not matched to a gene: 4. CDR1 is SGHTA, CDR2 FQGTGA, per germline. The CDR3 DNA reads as TGTGCCAGCAGCTTAAGACTAGCGGGAATCGATGAGCAGTTCTTC. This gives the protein CASSLRLAGIDEQFF.

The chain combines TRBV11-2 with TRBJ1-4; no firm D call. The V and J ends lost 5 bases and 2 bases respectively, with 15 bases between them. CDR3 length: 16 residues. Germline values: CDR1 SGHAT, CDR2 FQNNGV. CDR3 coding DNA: TGTGCCAGCAGCCCCCCGAAGGGAGGCACTAATGAAAAACTGTTTTTT. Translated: CASSPPKGGTNEKLFF.

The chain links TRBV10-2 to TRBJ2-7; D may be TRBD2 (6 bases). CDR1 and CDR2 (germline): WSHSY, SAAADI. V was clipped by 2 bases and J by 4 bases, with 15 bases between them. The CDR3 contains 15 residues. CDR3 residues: CASSEVWDLEYEQYF. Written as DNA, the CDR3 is TGCGCCAGCAGTGAGGTTTGGGACTTGGAGTACGAGCAGTACTTC.

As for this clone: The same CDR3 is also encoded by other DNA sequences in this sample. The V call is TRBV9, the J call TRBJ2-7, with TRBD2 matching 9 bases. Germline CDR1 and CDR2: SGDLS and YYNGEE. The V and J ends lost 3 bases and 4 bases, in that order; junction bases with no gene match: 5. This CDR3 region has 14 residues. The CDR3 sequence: CASSASGGSYEQYF. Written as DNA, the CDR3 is TGTGCCAGCAGCGCGAGCGGGGGGAGTTACGAGCAGTACTTC.

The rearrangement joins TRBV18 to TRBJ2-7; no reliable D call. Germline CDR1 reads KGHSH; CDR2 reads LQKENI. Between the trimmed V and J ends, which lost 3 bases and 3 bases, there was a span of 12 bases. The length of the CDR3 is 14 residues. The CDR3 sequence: CASSPLLEGYEQYF. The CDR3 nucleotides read TGTGCCAGCTCACCCCTGCTAGAAGGCTACGAGCAGTACTTC.

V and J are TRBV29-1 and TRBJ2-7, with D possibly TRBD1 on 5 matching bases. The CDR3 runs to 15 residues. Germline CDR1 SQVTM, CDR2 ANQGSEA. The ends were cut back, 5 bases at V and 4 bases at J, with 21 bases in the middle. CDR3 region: CSVSSFITGLYEQYF. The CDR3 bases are TGCAGCGTTTCTTCATTCATCACAGGTCTGTACGAGCAGTACTTC.